The entry below gives a single TCR beta chain sequence along with its context. No antigen is known for it. This sample is drawn from a study of T cell responses to AZD1222 COVID-19 vaccine. Background on the study: Pooling was applied to second doses at about 4 or about 12 weeks.

This table comes from immunoSEQ multiplex PCR, and its TCRdb copy is limited to in-frame clones, with some not included. The data hold over 100,000 clones, with 75% to 95% observed a single time. Findings and caveats of the study: Donors were largely white British and mainly female; clonal diversity was possibly underestimated. Recipients of two AZD1222 doses showed rising Spike-specific TCR breadth and depth.

The receptor was isolated from an adult in good health. The starting material was peripheral blood, obtained on day 0 of AZD1222 vaccination.

The chain's CDR3 is CASSRSVRQGNPREQYF. The CDR3 DNA is TGTGCCAGCAGCCGGTCGGTCCGACAGGGTAACCCTCGGGAGCAGTACTTC. The chain links TRBV7-2 to TRBJ2-7, with 7 bases that match TRBD1. V lost 5 bases and J lost 7; bases outside the gene matches: 20. Germline CDR1 SGHTA, CDR2 FQGNSA. This CDR3 has 17 residues.